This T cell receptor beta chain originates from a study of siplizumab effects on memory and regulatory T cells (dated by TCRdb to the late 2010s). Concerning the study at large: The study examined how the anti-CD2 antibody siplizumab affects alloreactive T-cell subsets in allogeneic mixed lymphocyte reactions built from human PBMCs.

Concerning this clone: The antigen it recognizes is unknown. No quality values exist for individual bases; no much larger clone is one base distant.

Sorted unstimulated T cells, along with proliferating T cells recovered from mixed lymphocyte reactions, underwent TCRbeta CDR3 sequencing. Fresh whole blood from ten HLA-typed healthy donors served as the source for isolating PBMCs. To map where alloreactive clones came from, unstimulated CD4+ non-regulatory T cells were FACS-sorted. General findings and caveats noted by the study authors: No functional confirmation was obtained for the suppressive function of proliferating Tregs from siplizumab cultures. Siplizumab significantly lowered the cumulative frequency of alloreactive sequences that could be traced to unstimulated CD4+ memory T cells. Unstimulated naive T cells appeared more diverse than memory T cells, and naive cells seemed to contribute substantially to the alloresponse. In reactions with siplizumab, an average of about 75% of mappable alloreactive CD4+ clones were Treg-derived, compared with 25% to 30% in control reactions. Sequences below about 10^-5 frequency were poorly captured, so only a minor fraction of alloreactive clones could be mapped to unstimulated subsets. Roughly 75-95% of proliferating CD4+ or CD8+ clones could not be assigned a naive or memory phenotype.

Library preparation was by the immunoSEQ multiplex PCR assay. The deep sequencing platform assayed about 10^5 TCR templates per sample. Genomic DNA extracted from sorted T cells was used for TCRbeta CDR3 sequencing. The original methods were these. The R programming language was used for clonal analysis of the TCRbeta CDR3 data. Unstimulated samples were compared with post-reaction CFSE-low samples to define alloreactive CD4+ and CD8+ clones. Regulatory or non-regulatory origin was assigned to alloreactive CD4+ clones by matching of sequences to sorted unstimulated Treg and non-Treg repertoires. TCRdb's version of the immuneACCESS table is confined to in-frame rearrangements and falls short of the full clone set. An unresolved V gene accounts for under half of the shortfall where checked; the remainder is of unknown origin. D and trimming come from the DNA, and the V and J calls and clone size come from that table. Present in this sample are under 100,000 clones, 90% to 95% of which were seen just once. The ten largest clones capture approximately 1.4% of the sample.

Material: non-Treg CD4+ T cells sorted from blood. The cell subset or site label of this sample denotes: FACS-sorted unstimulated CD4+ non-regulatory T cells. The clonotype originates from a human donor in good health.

The CDR3: CASSDNLYEQFF. The nucleotides are TGTGCCAGCAGTGATAACCTCTATGAGCAGTTCTTC. Here the chain combines TRBV2 and TRBJ2-1; the D gene lacks a confident call. The CDR3 spans 12 residues, from the cysteine through the phenylalanine. Only the CDR3 portion is preserved as DNA: 36 bases, with reading frame beginning at the first base. V loses 3 bases, J loses 8 bases, and the germline ends lie 8 bases apart. In the germline V gene, CDR1 corresponds to SNHLY and CDR2 to FYNNEI.